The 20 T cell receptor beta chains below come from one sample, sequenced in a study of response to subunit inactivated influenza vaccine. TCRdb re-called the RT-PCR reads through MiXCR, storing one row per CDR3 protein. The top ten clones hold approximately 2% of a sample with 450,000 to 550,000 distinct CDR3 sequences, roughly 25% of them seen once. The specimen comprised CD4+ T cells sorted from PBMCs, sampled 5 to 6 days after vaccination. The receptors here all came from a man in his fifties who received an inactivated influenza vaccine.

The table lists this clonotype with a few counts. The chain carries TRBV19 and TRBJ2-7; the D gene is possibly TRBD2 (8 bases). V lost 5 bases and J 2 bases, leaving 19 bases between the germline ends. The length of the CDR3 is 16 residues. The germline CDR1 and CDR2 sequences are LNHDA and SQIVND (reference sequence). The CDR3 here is CASSPKGGGTAYEQYF. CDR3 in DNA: TGTGCCAGTAGTCCTAAAGGCGGGGGGACAGCCTACGAGCAGTACTTC. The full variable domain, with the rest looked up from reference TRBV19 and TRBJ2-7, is DGGITQSPKYLFRKEGQNVTLSCEQNLNHDAMYWYRQDPGQGLRLIYYSQIVNDFQKGDIAEGYSVSREKKESFPLTVTSAQKNPTAFYLCASSPKGGGTAYEQYFGPGTRLTVT.

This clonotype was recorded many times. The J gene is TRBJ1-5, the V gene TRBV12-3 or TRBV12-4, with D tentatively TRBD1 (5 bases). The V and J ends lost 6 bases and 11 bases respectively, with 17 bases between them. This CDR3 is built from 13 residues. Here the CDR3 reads CASRAGGDRSQHF. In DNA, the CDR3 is TGTGCCAGCAGGGCGGGGGGAGATCGGTCCCAGCATTTT.

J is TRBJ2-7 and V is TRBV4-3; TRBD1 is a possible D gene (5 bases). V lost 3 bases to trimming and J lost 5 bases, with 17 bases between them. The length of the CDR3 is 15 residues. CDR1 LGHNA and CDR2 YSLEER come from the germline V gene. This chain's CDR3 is CASSQQGVEIDEQYF. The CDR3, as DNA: TGCGCCAGCAGCCAGCAAGGGGTAGAGATTGACGAGCAGTACTTC.

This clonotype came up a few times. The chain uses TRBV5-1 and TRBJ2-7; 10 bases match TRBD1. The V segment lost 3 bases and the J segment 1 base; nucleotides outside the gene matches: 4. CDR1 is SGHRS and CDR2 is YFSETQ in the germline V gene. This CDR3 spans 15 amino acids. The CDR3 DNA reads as TGCGCCAGCAGCTACGACAGGGGGCCTTCCTACGAGCAGTACTTC. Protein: CASSYDRGPSYEQYF. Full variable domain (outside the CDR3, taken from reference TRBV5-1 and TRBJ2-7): KAGVTQTPRYLIKTRGQQVTLSCSPISGHRSVSWYQQTPGQGLQFLFEYFSETQRNKGNFPGRFSGRQFSNSRSEMNVSTLELGDSALYLCASSYDRGPSYEQYFGPGTRLTVT.

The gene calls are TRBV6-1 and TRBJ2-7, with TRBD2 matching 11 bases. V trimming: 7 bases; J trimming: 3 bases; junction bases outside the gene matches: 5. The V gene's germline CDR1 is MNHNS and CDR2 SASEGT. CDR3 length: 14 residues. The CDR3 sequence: CASTPSGRIYEQYF. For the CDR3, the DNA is TGTGCCAGCACGCCTAGCGGGAGGATCTACGAGCAGTACTTC.

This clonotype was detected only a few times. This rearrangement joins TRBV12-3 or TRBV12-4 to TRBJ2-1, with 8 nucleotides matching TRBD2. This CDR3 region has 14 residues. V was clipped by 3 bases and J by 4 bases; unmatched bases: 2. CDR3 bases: TGTGCCAGCAGTTTCGGGACTAGATACAATGAGCAGTTCTTC. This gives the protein CASSFGTRYNEQFF.

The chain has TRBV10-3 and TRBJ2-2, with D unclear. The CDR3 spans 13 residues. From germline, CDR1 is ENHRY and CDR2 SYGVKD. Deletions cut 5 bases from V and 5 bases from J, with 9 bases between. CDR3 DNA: TGTGCCATCAGTCTAATAGATACCGGGGAGCTGTTTTTT. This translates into CAISLIDTGELFF.

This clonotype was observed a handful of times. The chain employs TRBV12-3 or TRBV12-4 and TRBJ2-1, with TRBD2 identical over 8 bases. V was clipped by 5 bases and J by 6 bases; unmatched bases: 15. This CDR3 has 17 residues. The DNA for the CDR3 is TGTGCCAGCAGTCTACCAACGTCCGGGACTAGAGGCAATGAGCAGTTCTTC. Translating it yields CASSLPTSGTRGNEQFF.

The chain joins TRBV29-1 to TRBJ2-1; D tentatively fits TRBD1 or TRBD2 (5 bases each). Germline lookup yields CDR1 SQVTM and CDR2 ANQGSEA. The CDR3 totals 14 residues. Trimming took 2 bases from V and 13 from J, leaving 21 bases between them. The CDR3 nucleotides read TGCAGCGTTGAACGGGGTCGACAGTCCAAGGCTCAGTTCTTC. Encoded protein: CSVERGRQSKAQFF.

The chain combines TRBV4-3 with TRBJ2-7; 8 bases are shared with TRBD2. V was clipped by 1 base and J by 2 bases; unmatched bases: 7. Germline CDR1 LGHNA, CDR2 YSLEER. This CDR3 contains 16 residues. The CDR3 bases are TGCGCCAGCAGCCAAGGGCGGGCCGGGAGGGCCTACGAGCAGTACTTC. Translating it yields CASSQGRAGRAYEQYF.

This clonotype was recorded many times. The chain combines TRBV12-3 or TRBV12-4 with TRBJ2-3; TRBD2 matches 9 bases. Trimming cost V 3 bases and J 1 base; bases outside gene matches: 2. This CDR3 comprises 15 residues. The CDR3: CASSLLAGRTDTQYF. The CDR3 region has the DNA TGTGCCAGCAGTTTGCTAGCGGGGCGCACAGATACGCAGTATTTT.

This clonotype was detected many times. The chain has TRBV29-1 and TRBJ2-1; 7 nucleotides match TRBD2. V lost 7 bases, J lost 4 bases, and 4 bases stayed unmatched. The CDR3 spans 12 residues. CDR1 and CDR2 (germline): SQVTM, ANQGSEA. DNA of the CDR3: TGCAGCGGACTAGCAGGTTACAATGAGCAGTTCTTC. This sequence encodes CSGLAGYNEQFF.

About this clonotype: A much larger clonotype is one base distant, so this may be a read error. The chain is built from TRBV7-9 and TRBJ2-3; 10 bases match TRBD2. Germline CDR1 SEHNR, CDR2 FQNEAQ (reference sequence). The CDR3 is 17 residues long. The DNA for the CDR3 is TGTGCCGGCAGCCCCAGAGGGAAGCGGGGGGGACCAGATACGCAGTATTTT. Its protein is CAGSPRGKRGGPDTQYF.

The CDR3 sequence: CASSSSKTSTDTQYF. The CDR3 DNA reads as TGTGCCAGCAGCAGTAGCAAAACTAGCACAGATACGCAGTATTTT. This chain joins TRBV7-2 and TRBJ2-3, with D uncertain. CDR3 length: 15 residues. The germline CDR1 and CDR2 sequences are SGHTA and FQGNSA. Deletions cut 5 bases from V and 0 bases from J, with 12 bases between.

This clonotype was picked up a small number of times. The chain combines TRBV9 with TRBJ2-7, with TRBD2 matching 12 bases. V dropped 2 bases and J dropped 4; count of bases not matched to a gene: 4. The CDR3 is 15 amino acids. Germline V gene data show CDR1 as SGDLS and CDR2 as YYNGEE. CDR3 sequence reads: CASSVEGTSGYEQYF. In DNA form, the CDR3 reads TGTGCCAGCAGCGTTGAGGGGACTAGCGGGTACGAGCAGTACTTC.

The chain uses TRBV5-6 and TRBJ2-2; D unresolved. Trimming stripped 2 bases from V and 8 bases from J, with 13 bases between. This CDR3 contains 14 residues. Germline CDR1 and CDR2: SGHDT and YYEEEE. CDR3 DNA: TGTGCCAGCAGCTTTGTGGGCATCAGGGGGGAGCTGTTTTTT. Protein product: CASSFVGIRGELFF.

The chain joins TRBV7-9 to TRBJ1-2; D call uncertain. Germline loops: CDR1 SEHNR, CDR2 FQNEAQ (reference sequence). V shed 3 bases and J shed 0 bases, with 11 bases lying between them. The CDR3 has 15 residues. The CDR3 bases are TGTGCCAGCAGCTTTCGAGGAGAAGCTAACTATGGCTACACCTTC. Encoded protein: CASSFRGEANYGYTF.

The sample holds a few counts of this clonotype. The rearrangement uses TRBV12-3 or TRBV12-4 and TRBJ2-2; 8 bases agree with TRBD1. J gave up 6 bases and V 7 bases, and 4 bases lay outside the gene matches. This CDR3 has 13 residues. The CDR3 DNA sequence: TGTGCCAGCACCTTGACAGGGGCCGGGGAGCTGTTTTTT. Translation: CASTLTGAGELFF.

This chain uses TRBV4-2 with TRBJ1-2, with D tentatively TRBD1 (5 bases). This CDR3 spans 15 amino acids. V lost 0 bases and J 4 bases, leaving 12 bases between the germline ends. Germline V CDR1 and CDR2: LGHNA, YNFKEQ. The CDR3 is CASSQDVSGGYGYTF. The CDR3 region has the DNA TGTGCCAGCAGCCAAGACGTATCCGGGGGCTATGGCTACACCTTC.

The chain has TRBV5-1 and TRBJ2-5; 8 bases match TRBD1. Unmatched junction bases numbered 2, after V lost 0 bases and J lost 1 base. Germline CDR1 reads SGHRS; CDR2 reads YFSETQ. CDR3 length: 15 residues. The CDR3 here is CASSLEGTGQETQYF. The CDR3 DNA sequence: TGCGCCAGCAGCTTGGAGGGGACAGGCCAAGAGACCCAGTACTTC.